This TCR beta chain was recorded in a study of blood T cell repertoires in COVID-19. Study-wide context: Acute and convalescent COVID-19 samples came from the United States, Italy and Spain.

Germline CDR1 and CDR2: SGHVS and FQNEAQ. Trimming took 0 bases from V and 2 from J, leaving 8 bases between them. This CDR3 has 14 amino acids. Some clones are missing from TCRdb's copy, which holds only in-frame ones; the method was immunoSEQ multiplex PCR. The sample has 19,000 or so clones, 82% seen once. The sequenced sample was peripheral blood. The chain is built from TRBV7-8 and TRBJ2-7; no reliable D call. This sequence was found in a human donor in a cohort sampled during active COVID-19. The CDR3, as DNA: TGTGCCAGCAGCTTAGCCGGCAGGACCTACGAGCAGTACTTC. Translated, it gives CASSLAGRTYEQYF.